What follows are 7 T cell receptor beta chains derived from one specimen sequenced in a study of shared clonotypes between healthy human individuals. Data came from immunoSEQ multiplex PCR; TCRdb stores just in-frame clones and leaves some out. The sample has about 2.4 million clones, more than 85% seen once; the top ten hold 0.36%. The specimen was naive CD4+ T cells from PBMCs. The subset is: CD45RA+ positively selected. Source of these receptors: a man between 18 and 29 years old in good health. Some clones in this sample may be carry-over from other donors' samples.

On this clone itself: A much larger clone sits a single nucleotide away, making a read error possible. J is TRBJ1-2 and V is TRBV6-1; D unresolved. From germline, CDR1 is MNHNS and CDR2 SASEGT. There are 12 residues in the CDR3. V was shortened by 1 base and J by 4 bases, with 4 bases between the two germline ends. CDR3 sequence (DNA): TGTGCCAGCAGTGAAGGAACCTATGGCTACACCTTC. Protein product: CASSEGTYGYTF.

V gene TRBV6-1 combines with J gene TRBJ1-2, with D possibly being TRBD1 (5 bases). Germline V lookup: CDR1 MNHNS, CDR2 SASEGT. The CDR3 totals 15 residues. Deletions cut 1 base from V and 4 bases from J, with 13 bases between. CDR3 protein: CASSEDRRNLYGYTF. DNA of the CDR3: TGTGCCAGCAGTGAAGACAGGCGCAACCTCTATGGCTACACCTTC.

This clone was seen only once. The chain employs TRBV5-4 and TRBJ1-4; 8 nucleotides line up with TRBD1. CDR3 size: 16 residues. The germline V gene encodes CDR1 SGHNT and CDR2 YYREEE (reference sequence). V lost 5 bases, J lost 5 bases, and 11 bases stayed unmatched. CDR3 sequence (DNA): TGTGCCAGCAGATCCAAAACCCGGGACAGGAATGAAAAACTGTTTTTT. Translation gives CASRSKTRDRNEKLFF.

The CDR3 reads CASSAQGAKRNTIYF. CDR3 nucleotide sequence: TGTGCCAGCAGCGCCCAGGGGGCGAAGAGAAACACCATATATTTT. V usage is TRBV9 and J usage is TRBJ1-3, with TRBD1 matching 8 bases. V trimming: 3 bases; J trimming: 5 bases; junction bases outside the gene matches: 7. This CDR3 has 15 residues. Germline CDR1 is SGDLS and CDR2 is YYNGEE.

The chain couples TRBV11-3 to TRBJ2-5; 10 bases fit TRBD1. The CDR3 extends over 15 amino acids. The germline CDR1 and CDR2 sequences are SGHNT and YENEEA. The V segment lost 0 bases and the J segment 3 bases; nucleotides outside the gene matches: 1. Here the CDR3 reads CASSLEGTGEETQYF. The CDR3 DNA sequence: TGTGCCAGCAGCTTAGAAGGGACAGGGGAAGAGACCCAGTACTTC.

This clone was detected only once. The chain is built from TRBV18 and TRBJ2-7; 10 nucleotides match TRBD2. This CDR3 contains 15 residues. Germline V CDR1 and CDR2: KGHSH, LQKENI. V lost 2 bases and J lost 7; bases outside the gene matches: 8. The CDR3 loop is CASSPYTSGDGEQYF. The CDR3 DNA sequence: TGTGCCAGCTCACCATACACTAGCGGGGACGGGGAGCAGTACTTC.

The chain couples TRBV11-2 to TRBJ2-7; D unresolved. The germline gives CDR1 SGHAT, CDR2 FQNNGV. CDR3 length equals 16 residues. The ends were cut back, 5 bases at V and 3 bases at J, with 20 bases in the middle. Here the CDR3 DNA reads TGTGCCAGCAGCACCCCTGGTAGGCGAGGCGGCTACGAGCAGTACTTC. Its protein is CASSTPGRRGGYEQYF.